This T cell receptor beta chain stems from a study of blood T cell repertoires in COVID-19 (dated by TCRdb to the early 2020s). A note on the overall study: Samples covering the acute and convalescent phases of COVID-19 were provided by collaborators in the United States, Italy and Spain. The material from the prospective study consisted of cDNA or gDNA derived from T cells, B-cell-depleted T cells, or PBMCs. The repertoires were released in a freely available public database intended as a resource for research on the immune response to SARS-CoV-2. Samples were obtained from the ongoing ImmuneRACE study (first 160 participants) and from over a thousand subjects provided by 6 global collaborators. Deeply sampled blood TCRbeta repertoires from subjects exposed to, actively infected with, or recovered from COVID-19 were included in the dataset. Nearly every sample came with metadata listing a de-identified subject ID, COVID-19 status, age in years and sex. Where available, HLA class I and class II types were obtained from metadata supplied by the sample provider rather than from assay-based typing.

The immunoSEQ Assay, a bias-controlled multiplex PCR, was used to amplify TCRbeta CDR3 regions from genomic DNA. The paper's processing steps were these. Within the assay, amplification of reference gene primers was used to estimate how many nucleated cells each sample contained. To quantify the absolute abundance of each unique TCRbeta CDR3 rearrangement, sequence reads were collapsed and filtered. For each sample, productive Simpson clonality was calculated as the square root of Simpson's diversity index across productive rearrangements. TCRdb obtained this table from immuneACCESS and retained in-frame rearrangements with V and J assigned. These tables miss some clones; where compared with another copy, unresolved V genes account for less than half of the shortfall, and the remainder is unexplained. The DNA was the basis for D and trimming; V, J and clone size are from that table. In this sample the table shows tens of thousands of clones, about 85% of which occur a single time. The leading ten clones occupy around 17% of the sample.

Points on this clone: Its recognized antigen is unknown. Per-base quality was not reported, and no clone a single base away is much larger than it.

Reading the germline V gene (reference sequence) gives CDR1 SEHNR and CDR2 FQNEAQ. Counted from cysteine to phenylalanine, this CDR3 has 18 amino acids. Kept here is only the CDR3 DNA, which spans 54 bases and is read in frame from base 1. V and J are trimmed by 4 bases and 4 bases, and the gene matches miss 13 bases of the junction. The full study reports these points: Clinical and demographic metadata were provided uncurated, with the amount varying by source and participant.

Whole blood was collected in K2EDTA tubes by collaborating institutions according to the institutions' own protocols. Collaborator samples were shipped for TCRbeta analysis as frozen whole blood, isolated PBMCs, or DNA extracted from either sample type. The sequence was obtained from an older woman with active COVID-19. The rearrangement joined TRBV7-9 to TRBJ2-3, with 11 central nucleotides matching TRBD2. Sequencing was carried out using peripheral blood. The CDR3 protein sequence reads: CASSSTQILAGDPDTQYF. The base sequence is TGTGCCAGCAGCTCAACTCAGATACTAGCGGGAGACCCAGATACGCAGTATTTT.